This TCR beta chain was sequenced during a study of OX40 agonist ivuxolimab in advanced cancers. Overall study context: The group had a mean age of 60 years, ranged from roughly 23 to 90, and was just under 85% male. Findings and caveats of the study: Normalized T-cell clonal expansion was also low in a subset of nonresponders.

Concerning this clone: Its antigen is not known.

Profiled with immunoSEQ multiplex PCR; TCRdb holds only in-frame clones, not every one. This sample has around 72,000 clones, with roughly four fifths found just once. Germline V gene lookup returns CDR1 MNHEY and CDR2 SVGAGI. The ends lost 2 bases at V and 4 bases at J; junction bases unmatched: 4. This CDR3 spans 14 amino acids. The sample in question was CD4+ or CD8+ T cells sorted from blood, obtained in a trial of the OX40 agonist ivuxolimab. The rearrangement links TRBV6-5 to TRBJ1-2; 7 bases agree with TRBD1. This clonotype originated in an adult with an advanced solid tumor such as melanoma, head and neck, liver or kidney cancer. The chain's CDR3 is CASSYTGQTYGYTF. CDR3 nucleotides: TGTGCCAGCAGTTACACGGGACAGACCTATGGCTACACCTTC.